What follows are 15 T cell receptor beta chains derived from one specimen sequenced in a study of beta chain features in type 1 diabetes. Expressed TCRB transcripts got sequenced, as all isolated RNA was reverse transcribed. Sequenced by immunoSEQ multiplex PCR; TCRdb stores in-frame clones only, minus some. The sample has under 450,000 clones; 11% to 15% are singletons. Sequenced input: naive CD4+ T cells from blood. These receptors were obtained from a man aged 25 to 45 in good health.

In this sample, this clone turned up a few times. The chain links TRBV30 to TRBJ1-5; the match to TRBD1 covers 10 bases. The CDR3 spans 16 residues. J lost 4 bases, V lost 2 bases, and 8 bases had no gene match. CDR1 and CDR2 (germline): GTSNPN, SVGIG (reference sequence). The CDR3 protein is CAWSFSGTGVNQPQHF. The CDR3, as DNA: TGTGCCTGGAGTTTCTCCGGGACAGGGGTTAATCAGCCCCAGCATTTT. Full variable domain (outside the CDR3, taken from reference TRBV30 and TRBJ1-5): SQTIHQWPATLVQPVGSPLSLECTVEGTSNPNLYWYRQAAGRGLQLLFYSVGIGQISSEVPQNLSASRPQDRQFILSSKKLLLSDSGFYLCAWSFSGTGVNQPQHFGDGTRLSIL.

This clone was observed a handful of times. This chain links TRBV13 with TRBJ2-3; weak D call: TRBD2 (7 bases). Germline V gene data show CDR1 as PRHDT and CDR2 as FYEKMQ (reference sequence). With 5 bases removed from V and 7 bases from J, the gap between germline ends came to 19 bases. The CDR3 runs to 15 residues. The CDR3 coding sequence is TGTGCCAGCAGCCGGAGAGGGGGGGATCGTTATACGCAGTATTTT. As protein: CASSRRGGDRYTQYF.

The rearrangement joins TRBV5-4 to TRBJ2-5; 12 bases align to TRBD2. The germline V gene encodes CDR1 SGHNT and CDR2 YYREEE (reference sequence). CDR3 length equals 16 residues. The J segment lost 9 bases and the V segment lost 4 bases, leaving 13 bases of the junction unmatched. In nucleotides, the CDR3 is TGTGCCAGCAGCCCCGGGACTAGCGGGTCCCAGGAAGCCCAGTACTTC. This gives the protein CASSPGTSGSQEAQYF.

This clone has only a few counts. The chain links TRBV10-3 to TRBJ1-4; TRBD1 matches 9 bases. The CDR3 runs 14 residues. Germline V gene lookup returns CDR1 ENHRY and CDR2 SYGVKD. V was clipped by 3 bases and J by 8 bases; unmatched bases: 4. CDR3 region: CAISEGTGKEKLFF. The CDR3 DNA follows: TGTGCCATCAGTGAAGGGACAGGGAAGGAAAAACTGTTTTTT.

The rearrangement uses TRBV29-1 and TRBJ1-2; 8 bases align to TRBD1. Germline V gives CDR1 SQVTM, CDR2 ANQGSEA. The ends lost 7 bases at V and 0 bases at J; junction bases unmatched: 4. The CDR3 loop spans 13 amino acids. Written as DNA, the CDR3 is TGCAGCGGTGGACAGGGCGCTAACTATGGCTACACCTTC. Amino acid sequence: CSGGQGANYGYTF.

The genes are TRBV7-9 and TRBJ2-1; weak D call: TRBD2 (7 bases). The CDR3 has 16 amino acids. Looked up from germline, CDR1 is SEHNR and CDR2 is FQNEAQ (reference sequence). Trimming took off 5 bases at V and 0 bases at J, with 14 bases between the two ends. The CDR3 nucleotides are TGTGCCAGCAGCCCAAGGGGGAGGGGCTCCTACAATGAGCAGTTCTTC. Translation gives CASSPRGRGSYNEQFF.

The chain uses TRBV10-3 and TRBJ2-6; 16 positions agree with TRBD2. The CDR3 has 23 residues. V lost 6 bases to trimming and J lost 2 bases; unmatched junction nucleotides: 19. Germline V gene lookup returns CDR1 ENHRY and CDR2 SYGVKD. CDR3: CAISRTAPGLAGGPKPGANVLTF. The CDR3 nucleotides are TGTGCCATCAGCCGGACGGCACCGGGACTAGCGGGAGGGCCTAAACCTGGGGCCAACGTCCTGACTTTC.

The chain carries TRBV18 and TRBJ2-3; TRBD2 matches 12 bases. Losses at the gene ends were 3 bases for V and 4 bases for J; bases not matched to a gene: 5. The CDR3 has 16 residues. Germline-derived CDR1 and CDR2 are KGHSH and LQKENI. The CDR3 here is CASSPPGLAGADTQYF. As DNA, the CDR3 is TGTGCCAGCTCACCGCCGGGACTAGCGGGTGCAGATACGCAGTATTTT.

This clone occurred many times. V and J are TRBV10-3 and TRBJ2-7, with 7 nucleotides matching TRBD1. Germline V CDR1 and CDR2: ENHRY, SYGVKD. The V and J ends lost 10 bases and 6 bases, in that order; junction bases with no gene match: 12. CDR3 length: 13 amino acids. The CDR3 sequence: CATGERTGAEQYV. CDR3 sequence (DNA): TGTGCCACCGGGGAGAGAACAGGGGCCGAGCAGTACGTC.

This clone was detected only a few times. The J gene is TRBJ2-2, the V gene TRBV5-4; 12 bases are a match to TRBD2. V lost 0 bases, J lost 3 bases, and 0 bases stayed unmatched. CDR1 and CDR2 from the germline V gene are SGHNT and YYREEE (reference sequence). The CDR3 is 16 amino acids. CDR3 sequence reads: CASSLGLAGDTGELFF. The CDR3 DNA reads TGTGCCAGCAGCTTGGGACTAGCGGGAGACACCGGGGAGCTGTTTTTT.

Here the CDR3 reads CASRQSTGGNTEAFF. CDR3 sequence (DNA): TGTGCCAGCAGACAGAGTACAGGGGGGAACACTGAAGCTTTCTTT. V and J are TRBV6-5 and TRBJ1-1; TRBD1 aligns across 8 bases. Germline CDR1 is MNHEY and CDR2 is SVGAGI. With 6 bases clipped from V and 1 base from J, the junction kept 7 bases outside the gene matches. The CDR3 runs to 15 residues.

This clone was seen a few times. The chain combines TRBV27 with TRBJ2-5; no clear D gene. Germline-derived CDR1 and CDR2 are MNHEY and SMNVEV (reference sequence). V lost 2 bases and J 5 bases, leaving 12 bases between the germline ends. The CDR3 totals 14 residues. As DNA, the CDR3 is TGTGCCAGCAGTTTACTGGGCCAGACTGAGACCCAGTACTTC. The encoded protein is CASSLLGQTETQYF.

This clone was seen a handful of times. This chain uses TRBV9 with TRBJ2-1; a weak D match, TRBD2 (6 bases). The length of the CDR3 is 14 residues. Germline V gene lookup returns CDR1 SGDLS and CDR2 YYNGEE. V shed 1 base and J shed 13 bases, with 18 bases lying between them. The CDR3, as DNA: TGTGCCAGCAGCGTATCCCCGGACTACCGAGTCCAGTTCTTC. Amino acids: CASSVSPDYRVQFF.

This clone was found a few times. This sequence joins TRBV4-1 and TRBJ2-3, with D hard to call. The CDR3 covers 16 residues. Germline V gene sequence: CDR1 MGHRA, CDR2 YSYEKL. V was pared by 0 bases and J by 0 bases, with 10 bases between. The CDR3 spells CASSQDLATSTDTQYF. The CDR3, as DNA: TGCGCCAGCAGCCAAGATTTGGCCACTAGCACAGATACGCAGTATTTT.

The chain joins TRBV30 to TRBJ1-5; 8 bases match TRBD1. The CDR3 is made up of 15 amino acids. The V segment lost 1 base and the J segment 3 bases; nucleotides outside the gene matches: 5. The germline CDR1 and CDR2 sequences are GTSNPN and SVGIG (reference sequence). CDR3 DNA: TGTGCCTGGAGTGCCGACAGGGGCAACAATCAGCCCCAGCATTTT. The encoded protein is CAWSADRGNNQPQHF.